What follows are 23 T cell receptor beta chains derived from one specimen sequenced in a study of Ad26.COV2.S vaccination and SARS-CoV-2 variants. Described treatment: roughly 19 received Ad26.COV2.S at low or high dose, single or two shots; 5 received placebo; per-sample allocation not given. Sampling was done on day 63 after the first vaccine or placebo injection. Profiled with immunoSEQ multiplex PCR; TCRdb holds only in-frame clones, not every one. This table holds around 350,000 clones, roughly 84% found once. Source: peripheral blood, taken in a trial of Ad26.COV2.S vaccine versus placebo. The receptor source for this set is a person between 18 and 60 years old who received the Ad26.COV2.S COVID-19 vaccine or a placebo.

This chain connects TRBV27 to TRBJ2-5, with a tentative D call TRBD2 (5 bases). In germline, CDR1 is MNHEY, CDR2 SMNVEV (reference sequence). This CDR3 comprises 16 residues. V lost 0 bases and J lost 1, with 12 bases in between. The CDR3 region is CASSLSIGEGQETQYF. The CDR3 DNA reads as TGTGCCAGCAGTTTATCGATCGGCGAGGGCCAAGAGACCCAGTACTTC.

This clone was seen only once. The J gene is TRBJ2-7, the V gene TRBV7-8; possible D gene TRBD2, 6 bases. The CDR3 covers 14 residues. The germline V and J ends were trimmed by 5 bases and 0 bases, with 11 bases remaining between them. CDR1 SGHVS and CDR2 FQNEAQ come from the germline V gene. In DNA, the CDR3 is TGTGCCAGCAGCCGGGACTGGAGCTCCTACGAGCAGTACTTC. It translates to CASSRDWSSYEQYF.

This sequence joins TRBV28 and TRBJ2-3; possibly TRBD1 for D (6 bases). The V end was cut by 5 bases, the J end by 2 bases, with 11 bases between. The CDR3 spans 14 residues. The germline gives CDR1 MDHEN, CDR2 SYDVKM. The CDR3 coding sequence is TGTGCCAGCAGTGCATGGACAGACACAGATACGCAGTATTTT. Amino acid sequence: CASSAWTDTDTQYF.

This clone was observed once. This sequence joins TRBV5-4 and TRBJ2-7; 15 bases map to TRBD2. The CDR3 has 18 residues. Germline CDR1 and CDR2: SGHNT and YYREEE (reference sequence). The junction had 6 bases not matched to a gene; V was cut back by 2 bases and J by 0 bases. CDR3: CASSLGLAGGTDSYEQYF. CDR3 sequence (DNA): TGTGCCAGCAGCTTAGGACTAGCGGGGGGGACCGACTCCTACGAGCAGTACTTC.

The chain has TRBV5-4 and TRBJ2-7; possible D gene TRBD1, 5 bases. The germline V gene encodes CDR1 SGHNT and CDR2 YYREEE (reference sequence). The CDR3 sequence is 14 residues long. Trimming stripped 5 bases from V and 0 bases from J, with 12 bases between. CDR3 in DNA: TGTGCCAGCAGGGAAGACAGACGCTCCTACGAGCAGTACTTC. Its protein is CASREDRRSYEQYF.

The V and J genes are TRBV10-1 and TRBJ2-1; D not certain. V lost 3 bases and J lost 0, with 12 bases in between. Germline V gene sequence: CDR1 WNHNN, CDR2 SYGVQD (reference sequence). CDR3 length: 16 residues. CDR3 bases: TGCGCCAGCAGTGAAGGTAGCTATCTCTCCTACAATGAGCAGTTCTTC. Amino acid sequence: CASSEGSYLSYNEQFF.

The V gene is TRBV10-3, the J gene TRBJ2-3; no clear D. The CDR3 extends over 15 amino acids. With 0 bases removed from V and 8 bases from J, the gap between germline ends came to 15 bases. Germline values: CDR1 ENHRY, CDR2 SYGVKD. CDR3 coding DNA: TGTGCCATCAGTGAGTCGGACCAGCGAATGAGTACGCAGTATTTT. It specifies CAISESDQRMSTQYF.

The chain has TRBV2 and TRBJ2-4; 7 positions match TRBD1. Trimming removed 8 bases from V and 5 bases from J; junction bases left unmatched: 9. The CDR3 is made up of 14 amino acids. The germline V gene has CDR1 SNHLY and CDR2 FYNNEI. The CDR3 DNA is TGTGCCAGCTGTTTACAGGGGTGGGAAAACATTCAGTACTTC. Amino acids: CASCLQGWENIQYF. The whole variable domain, remainder taken from reference TRBV2 and TRBJ2-4, is EPEVTQTPSHQVTQMGQEVILRCVPISNHLYFYWYRQILGQKVEFLVSFYNNEISEKSEIFDDQFSVERPDGSNFTLKIRSTKLEDSAMYFCASCLQGWENIQYFGAGTRLSVL.

The chain has TRBV24-1 and TRBJ2-3; D may be TRBD2 (6 bases). Germline CDR1 reads KGHDR; CDR2 reads SFDVKD. V was cut by 2 bases and J by 4 bases, with 21 bases left in between. The CDR3 loop spans 18 amino acids. The CDR3 coding sequence is TGTGCCACCAGTGATTCGGGAGAGCCGGGTTCGTTCGCAGATACGCAGTATTTT. Translation gives CATSDSGEPGSFADTQYF.

The CDR3 loop is CASGAGTGGSPGNTIYF. The CDR3 nucleotides are TGTGCCAGCGGGGCCGGGACAGGGGGCTCCCCTGGAAACACCATATATTTT. The chain uses TRBV2 and TRBJ1-3, with 12 bases matching TRBD1. V lost 8 bases and J lost 2; bases outside the gene matches: 10. CDR1 and CDR2 from the germline V gene are SNHLY and FYNNEI. This CDR3 is built from 17 residues.

Here the CDR3 DNA reads TGTGCCAGCAGTCACGGACAGGGAGGCATAGGGGCCAACGTCCTGACTTTC. Its translation is CASSHGQGGIGANVLTF. The chain recombines TRBV6-6 with TRBJ2-6; 8 nucleotides align to TRBD1. This CDR3 spans 17 amino acids. Trimming cost V 5 bases and J 4 bases; bases outside gene matches: 10. Germline CDR1 reads MNHNY; CDR2 reads SVGAGI (reference sequence).

The chain recombines TRBV19 with TRBJ1-2; D may be TRBD1 (5 bases). CDR1 LNHDA and CDR2 SQIVND come from the germline V gene (reference sequence). Trimming removed 0 bases from V and 4 bases from J, with 9 bases in between. The CDR3 runs to 14 residues. This chain's CDR3 is CASSIESRAYGYTF. CDR3 coding DNA: TGTGCCAGTAGTATAGAATCCAGGGCCTATGGCTACACCTTC.

The chain recombines TRBV6-5 with TRBJ2-1; no reliable D call. Germline values: CDR1 MNHEY, CDR2 SVGAGI. The length of the CDR3 is 13 residues. V lost 2 bases and J lost 5, with 7 bases in between. In DNA form, the CDR3 reads TGTGCCAGCAGTTACAGGGCCGACAATGAGCAGTTCTTC. Protein product: CASSYRADNEQFF.

This chain joins TRBV6-5 and TRBJ2-2; D could derive from TRBD1 or TRBD2 (5 bases each). The CDR3 covers 15 residues. Germline CDR1 reads MNHEY; CDR2 reads SVGAGI. The V end was cut by 6 bases, the J end by 0 bases, with 11 bases between. CDR3 bases: TGTGCCAGCAGCAGGGACCCGTCGAACACCGGGGAGCTGTTTTTT. This gives the protein CASSRDPSNTGELFF.

The chain combines TRBV30 with TRBJ1-1, with 8 positions matching TRBD1. CDR3 length: 15 residues. V lost 3 bases, J lost 1 base, and 7 bases stayed unmatched. Germline V gives CDR1 GTSNPN, CDR2 SVGIG (reference sequence). The CDR3 spells CAWRKAGTGNTEAFF. The CDR3 nucleotides are TGTGCCTGGAGGAAAGCCGGGACAGGGAACACTGAAGCTTTCTTT.

Here the CDR3 reads CASSWERSPYNEQFF. The CDR3 nucleotides read TGTGCCAGCAGTTGGGAGCGGAGCCCCTACAATGAGCAGTTCTTC. The chain carries TRBV6-2 or TRBV6-3 and TRBJ2-1; a weak D match, TRBD2 (5 bases). Germline V lookup: CDR1 MNHEY, CDR2 SVGEGT. The germline V and J ends were trimmed by 4 bases and 2 bases, with 12 bases remaining between them. This CDR3 has 15 residues.

The V call is TRBV19, the J call TRBJ1-2, with TRBD1 as a possible D gene (6 bases). The CDR3 totals 12 residues. CDR1 LNHDA and CDR2 SQIVND come from the germline V gene (reference sequence). V lost 5 bases, J lost 8 bases, and 12 bases lay in between. CDR3 region: CASSPRQEGYTF. CDR3 DNA: TGTGCCAGTAGTCCCCGACAGGAGGGCTACACCTTC.

This chain joins TRBV19 and TRBJ2-4, with D uncertain. Deletions cut 2 bases from V and 0 bases from J, with 11 bases between. The CDR3 runs 16 residues. CDR1 LNHDA and CDR2 SQIVND come from the germline V gene (reference sequence). CDR3 protein: CASSIFTELAKNIQYF. CDR3 DNA sequence: TGTGCCAGTAGTATATTCACAGAACTAGCCAAAAACATTCAGTACTTC.

This clone showed up many times. The identical CDR3 is also encoded by other nucleotide sequences in the sample. The gene calls are TRBV28 and TRBJ2-7; D call uncertain. The V gene's germline CDR1 is MDHEN and CDR2 SYDVKM. The CDR3 has 11 amino acids. V was pared by 5 bases and J by 3 bases, with 5 bases between. CDR3 sequence (DNA): TGTGCCAGCAGTCTCCTCTACGAGCAGTACTTC. Its translation is CASSLLYEQYF.

The chain recombines TRBV4-3 with TRBJ2-2; perhaps TRBD2 as D (6 bases). Germline CDR1 reads LGHNA; CDR2 reads YSLEER. The V end lost 1 base, the J end lost 0 bases, and 12 bases lay between the germline ends. This CDR3 comprises 17 residues. CDR3 DNA: TGCGCCAGCAGCCAAGTTACTAGCACTCCGAACACCGGGGAGCTGTTTTTT. Encoded protein: CASSQVTSTPNTGELFF.

J is TRBJ2-7 and V is TRBV5-4; maybe TRBD1 (6 bases). This CDR3 has 14 amino acids. Germline assignment: CDR1 SGHNT and CDR2 YYREEE (reference sequence). Trimming left V 4 bases short and J 1 base short, with 12 bases between. The CDR3 DNA follows: TGTGCCAGCAGCATGAAGGACAGATCCTACGAGCAGTACTTC. It specifies CASSMKDRSYEQYF.

V and J are TRBV28 and TRBJ2-7, with D possibly TRBD1 on 6 matching bases. The V end lost 4 bases, the J end lost 3 bases, and 13 bases lay between the germline ends. The CDR3 is made up of 14 amino acids. Germline V gene lookup returns CDR1 MDHEN and CDR2 SYDVKM. CDR3 DNA sequence: TGTGCCAGCAGTTGGGAAGGGGGTCTCTACGAGCAGTACTTC. It encodes CASSWEGGLYEQYF.

This chain connects TRBV15 to TRBJ2-3; TRBD2 agrees at 16 bases. The CDR3 has 19 residues. Unmatched junction bases numbered 10, after V lost 3 bases and J lost 4 bases. Per germline, CDR1 LNHNV and CDR2 YYDKDF (reference sequence). In DNA form, the CDR3 reads TGTGCCACCAGCAGGAAGGGACTAGCGGGGGGGCCGAGGGCAGATACGCAGTATTTT. Translation: CATSRKGLAGGPRADTQYF.